These 11 T cell receptor beta chains came from one sample sequenced in a study of identical twins. MiXCR, run by TCRdb on the 5' RACE reads, gives a single entry per CDR3 protein. The table records 1.5 million to 2 million distinct CDR3 sequences, under 35% of them present only once. Material: cord blood. Receptors were obtained from a newborn girl in good health.

This clonotype has a single count. The chain couples TRBV3-1 to TRBJ2-2; a weak D match, TRBD1 (5 bases). V was pared by 7 bases and J by 3 bases, with 12 bases between. The V gene's germline CDR1 is LGHDT and CDR2 YNNKEL (reference sequence). CDR3 length: 14 amino acids. The CDR3 protein is CASKTRGDTGELFF. The CDR3 DNA follows: TGTGCCAGCAAGACAAGGGGCGACACCGGGGAGCTGTTTTTT.

The sample holds a few counts of this clonotype. V is TRBV5-1 and J is TRBJ2-3; D is perhaps TRBD1 or TRBD2 (5 bases each). This CDR3 region has 17 residues. V lost 2 bases and J 6 bases, leaving 22 bases between the germline ends. Germline V gene sequence: CDR1 SGHRS, CDR2 YFSETQ. The DNA for the CDR3 is TGCGCCAGCAGCTTACCATTGTCTGGGGCAGGGACCGATACGCAGTATTTT. Amino acids: CASSLPLSGAGTDTQYF.

This clonotype was seen only a few times. The J gene is TRBJ1-1, the V gene TRBV25-1; possible D gene TRBD1, 6 bases. This CDR3 has 14 amino acids. CDR1 is MGHDK and CDR2 is SYGVNS in the germline V gene. V lost 3 bases to trimming and J lost 6 bases, with 14 bases between them. This chain's CDR3 is CASSDRGGRAEAFF. CDR3 nucleotides: TGTGCCAGCAGTGACCGAGGGGGTAGGGCTGAAGCTTTCTTT. Using reference TRBV25-1 and TRBJ1-1 for the parts outside the CDR3, the full variable domain is EADIYQTPRYLVIGTGKKITLECSQTMGHDKMYWYQQDPGMELHLIHYSYGVNSTEKGDLSSESTVSRIRTEHFPLTLESARPSHTSQYLCASSDRGGRAEAFFGQGTRLTVV.

This chain connects TRBV2 to TRBJ1-5; 11 bases line up with TRBD1. Per germline, CDR1 SNHLY and CDR2 FYNNEI. With V trimmed by 8 bases and J by 5 bases, 5 bases remained unmatched. The CDR3 has 14 residues. For the CDR3, the DNA is TGTGCCAGCGGTCGGACAGGGGGCGATCAGCCCCAGCATTTT. Its protein is CASGRTGGDQPQHF.

This clonotype appeared many times. This sequence joins TRBV29-1 and TRBJ2-1; TRBD1 matches 7 bases. V gave up 6 bases and J gave up 3 bases; unmatched junction bases: 8. This CDR3 has 14 amino acids. The germline CDR1 and CDR2 sequences are SQVTM and ANQGSEA. This CDR3 reads CSVEDRLRYNEQFF. In DNA, the CDR3 is TGCAGCGTGGAGGACAGGCTACGCTACAATGAGCAGTTCTTC.

This clonotype turned up a few times. V gene TRBV4-1 combines with J gene TRBJ1-2, with TRBD1 matching 7 bases. Per the germline V gene, CDR1 is MGHRA and CDR2 is YSYEKL. CDR3 size: 12 residues. V was clipped by 7 bases and J by 7 bases; unmatched bases: 6. Here the CDR3 DNA reads TGCGCCAGCAAAGAGACAGGGCGTGGCTACACCTTC. Translating gives CASKETGRGYTF.

The chain combines TRBV5-1 with TRBJ1-1; no reliable D call. The germline gives CDR1 SGHRS, CDR2 YFSETQ. Trimming removed 2 bases at V and 3 bases at J, with 14 bases between. This CDR3 has 15 amino acids. In DNA form, the CDR3 reads TGCGCCAGCAGCTTAACCCTCCGGGAGTACACTGAAGCTTTCTTT. Protein: CASSLTLREYTEAFF. The complete variable domain, with remaining parts taken from reference TRBV5-1 and TRBJ1-1, reads KAGVTQTPRYLIKTRGQQVTLSCSPISGHRSVSWYQQTPGQGLQFLFEYFSETQRNKGNFPGRFSGRQFSNSRSEMNVSTLELGDSALYLCASSLTLREYTEAFFGQGTRLTVV.

The J gene is TRBJ1-2, the V gene TRBV27; 7 bases map to TRBD1. V lost 5 bases and J lost 8; bases outside the gene matches: 8. The CDR3 length is 13 residues. Germline CDR1 and CDR2: MNHEY and SMNVEV (reference sequence). Here the CDR3 reads CASSPDRWRGYTF. The CDR3 coding sequence is TGTGCCAGCAGTCCGGACAGGTGGAGGGGCTACACCTTC.

This clonotype occurred many times. The chain employs TRBV2 and TRBJ2-1; D remains unclear. Germline values: CDR1 SNHLY, CDR2 FYNNEI. CDR3 size: 13 residues. Trimming removed 4 bases at V and 5 bases at J, with 9 bases between. Here the CDR3 DNA reads TGTGCCAGCAGTGGCGATAGGAACAATGAGCAGTTCTTC. It codes for CASSGDRNNEQFF.

This clonotype was observed a handful of times. The V and J genes are TRBV20-1 and TRBJ1-2, with D hard to call. Trimming left V 3 bases short and J 0 bases short, with 11 bases between. Germline assignment: CDR1 DFQATT and CDR2 SNEGSKA (reference sequence). This CDR3 region has 14 residues. The CDR3 region is CSARRRGTNYGYTF. In nucleotides, the CDR3 is TGCAGTGCTAGGCGGCGGGGAACTAACTATGGCTACACCTTC.

V usage is TRBV29-1 and J usage is TRBJ2-1; D gene uncertain. Per germline, CDR1 SQVTM and CDR2 ANQGSEA. The length of the CDR3 is 13 residues. Deletions cut 8 bases from V and 4 bases from J, with 15 bases between. CDR3 bases: TGCAGCCCCCTGGTCTCTCTTTACAATGAGCAGTTCTTC. It encodes CSPLVSLYNEQFF.